The clone carrying this T cell receptor beta chain was recorded at least ten times. Antigen specificity is unknown. Germline V gene lookup returns CDR1 SGHTA and CDR2 FQGNSA. The CDR3 has 14 amino acids. V was clipped by 5 bases and J by 3 bases, with 14 bases between them. The data originate from a study of T cell repertoires in cytomegalovirus infection. Overall study: Both a matching HLA type and CMV infection were indicated by public TCR beta signatures.

Study results and caveats: HLA-C-restricted TCR beta clonotypes specific for CMV led the ex vivo response.

TCRdb called the reads again in MiXCR, with one record for every CDR3 protein. The sample yields about 260,000 distinct CDR3 sequences, about an eighth seen once. The J gene is TRBJ2-7, the V gene TRBV7-2, with a possible D match to TRBD2 (5 bases). Input material: PBMCs. The source is a human donor in good health (CMV status not recorded). Some clones in this sample may be carry-over from other donors' samples. CDR3 region: CASSPSGSIYEQYF. CDR3 coding DNA: TGTGCCAGCAGCCCAAGCGGCTCTATCTACGAGCAGTACTTC.